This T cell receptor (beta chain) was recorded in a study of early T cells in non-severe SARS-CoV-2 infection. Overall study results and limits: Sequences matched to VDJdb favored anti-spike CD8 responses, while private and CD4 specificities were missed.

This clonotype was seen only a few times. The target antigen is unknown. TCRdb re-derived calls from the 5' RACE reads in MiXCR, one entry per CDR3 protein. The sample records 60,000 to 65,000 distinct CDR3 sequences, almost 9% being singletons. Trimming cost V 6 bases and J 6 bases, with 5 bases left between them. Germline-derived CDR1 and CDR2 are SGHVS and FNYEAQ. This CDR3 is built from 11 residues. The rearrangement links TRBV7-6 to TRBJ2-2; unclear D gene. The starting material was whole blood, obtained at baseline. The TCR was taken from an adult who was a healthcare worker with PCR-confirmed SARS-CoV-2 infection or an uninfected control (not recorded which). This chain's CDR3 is CASSVAGELFF. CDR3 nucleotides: TGTGCCAGCAGTGTAGCCGGGGAGCTGTTTTTT.